Below, one T cell receptor beta chain is given with its context. Antigen specificity is unknown. The data stem from a study of type 1 regulatory T cells. On the study more broadly: T-allo10 is an in vitro-generated, Tr1-enriched CD4 T cell product specific for alloantigen.

Germline values: CDR1 LGHDT, CDR2 YNNKEL (reference sequence). The V and J ends lost 4 bases and 4 bases, in that order; junction bases with no gene match: 5. The CDR3 length is 15 residues. TCRdb re-derived calls from the reads in MiXCR, one entry per CDR3 protein. The sample has tens of thousands of distinct CDR3 sequences, just under 50% seen once. The chain has TRBV3-1 and TRBJ1-4; the match to TRBD1 covers 8 bases. This receptor was identified in a human donor in good health. Sample: cultured non-Tr1 T cells, either the whole culture or a sorted T cell fraction (not recorded which). CDR3 protein: CASSPQGAINEKLFF. The CDR3 coding sequence is TGTGCCAGCAGCCCCCAGGGGGCGATTAATGAAAAACTGTTTTTT.